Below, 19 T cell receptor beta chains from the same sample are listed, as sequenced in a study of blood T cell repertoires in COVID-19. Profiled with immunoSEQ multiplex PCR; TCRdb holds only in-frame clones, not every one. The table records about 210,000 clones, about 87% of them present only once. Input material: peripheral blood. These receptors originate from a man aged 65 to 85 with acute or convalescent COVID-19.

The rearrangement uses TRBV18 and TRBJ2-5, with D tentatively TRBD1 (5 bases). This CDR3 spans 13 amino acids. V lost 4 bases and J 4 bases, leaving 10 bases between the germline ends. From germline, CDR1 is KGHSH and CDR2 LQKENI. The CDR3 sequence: CASSLPGLETQYF. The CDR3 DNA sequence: TGTGCCAGCTCACTCCCAGGGTTAGAGACCCAGTACTTC.

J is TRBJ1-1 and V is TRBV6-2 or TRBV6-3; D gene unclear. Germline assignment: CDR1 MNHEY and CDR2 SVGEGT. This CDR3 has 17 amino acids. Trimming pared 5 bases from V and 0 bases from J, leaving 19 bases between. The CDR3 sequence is CASSRLRTGTLNTEAFF. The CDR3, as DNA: TGTGCCAGCAGTAGACTACGGACTGGCACCTTGAACACTGAAGCTTTCTTT.

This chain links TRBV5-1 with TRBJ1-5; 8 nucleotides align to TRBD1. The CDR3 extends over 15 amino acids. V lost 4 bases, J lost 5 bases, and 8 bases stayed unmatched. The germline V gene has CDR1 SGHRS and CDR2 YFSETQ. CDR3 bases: TGCGCCAGCAGCCCGGGGACAGGAGTTTATCAGCCCCAGCATTTT. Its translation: CASSPGTGVYQPQHF.

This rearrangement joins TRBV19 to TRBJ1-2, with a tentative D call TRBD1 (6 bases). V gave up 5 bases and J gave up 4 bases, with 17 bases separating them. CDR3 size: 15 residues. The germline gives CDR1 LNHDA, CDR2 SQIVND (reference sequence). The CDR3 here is CASSAVTGRSYGYTF. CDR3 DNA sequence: TGTGCCAGTAGTGCCGTCACAGGGCGGAGCTATGGCTACACCTTC.

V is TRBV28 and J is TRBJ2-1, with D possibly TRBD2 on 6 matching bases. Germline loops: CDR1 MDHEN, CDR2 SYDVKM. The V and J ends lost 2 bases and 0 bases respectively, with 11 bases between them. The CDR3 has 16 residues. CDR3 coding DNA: TGTGCCAGCAGTTTAGGGCGGGACCACTCCTACAATGAGCAGTTCTTC. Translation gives CASSLGRDHSYNEQFF.

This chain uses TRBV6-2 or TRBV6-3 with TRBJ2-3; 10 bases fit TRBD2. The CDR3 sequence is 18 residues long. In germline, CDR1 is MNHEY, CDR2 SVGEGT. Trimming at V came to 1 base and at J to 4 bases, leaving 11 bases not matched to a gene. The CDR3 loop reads CASSYLLRLAGVADTQYF. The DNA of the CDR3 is TGTGCCAGCAGTTACTTATTAAGACTAGCGGGTGTGGCAGATACGCAGTATTTT.

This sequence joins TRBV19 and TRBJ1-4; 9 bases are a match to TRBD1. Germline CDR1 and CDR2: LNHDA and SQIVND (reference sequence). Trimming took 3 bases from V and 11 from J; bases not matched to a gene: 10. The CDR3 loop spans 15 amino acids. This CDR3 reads CASSIPTGGGRKLFF. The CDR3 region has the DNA TGTGCCAGTAGTATTCCAACAGGGGGCGGGAGGAAACTGTTTTTT. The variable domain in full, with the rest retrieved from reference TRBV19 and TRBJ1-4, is DGGITQSPKYLFRKEGQNVTLSCEQNLNHDAMYWYRQDPGQGLRLIYYSQIVNDFQKGDIAEGYSVSREKKESFPLTVTSAQKNPTAFYLCASSIPTGGGRKLFFGSGTQLSVL.

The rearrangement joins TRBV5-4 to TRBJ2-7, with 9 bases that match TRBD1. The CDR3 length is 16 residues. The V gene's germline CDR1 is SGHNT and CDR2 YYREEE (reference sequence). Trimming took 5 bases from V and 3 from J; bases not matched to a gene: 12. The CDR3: CASSSPSGQGNYEQYF. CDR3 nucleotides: TGTGCCAGCAGTTCCCCCTCGGGACAGGGAAACTACGAGCAGTACTTC.

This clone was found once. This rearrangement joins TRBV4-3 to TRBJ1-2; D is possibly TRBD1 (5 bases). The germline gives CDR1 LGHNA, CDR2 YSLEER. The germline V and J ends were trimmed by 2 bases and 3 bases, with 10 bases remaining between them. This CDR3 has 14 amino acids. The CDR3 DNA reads TGCGCCAGCAGCCAAAATCTAGGGGACTATGGCTACACCTTC. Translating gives CASSQNLGDYGYTF.

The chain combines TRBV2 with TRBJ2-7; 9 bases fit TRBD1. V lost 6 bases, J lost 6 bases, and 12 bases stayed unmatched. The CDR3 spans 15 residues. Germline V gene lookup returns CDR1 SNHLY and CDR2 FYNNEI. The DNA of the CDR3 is TGTGCCAGCAGCCGCATGGGACAGGGCCCCCTCGAGCAGTACTTC. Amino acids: CASSRMGQGPLEQYF.

The DNA for the CDR3 is TGTGCCATCAAAGGGGGCGAGGGGCAGCCCCAGCATTTT. It translates to CAIKGGEGQPQHF. The J gene is TRBJ1-5, the V gene TRBV10-3; TRBD1 agrees at 7 bases. The CDR3 has 13 residues. Germline V CDR1 and CDR2: ENHRY, SYGVKD. J gave up 7 bases and V 7 bases, and 7 bases lay outside the gene matches.

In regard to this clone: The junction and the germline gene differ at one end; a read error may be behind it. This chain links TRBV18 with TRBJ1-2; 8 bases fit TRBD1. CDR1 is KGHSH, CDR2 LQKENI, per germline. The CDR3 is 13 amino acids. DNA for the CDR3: TGTGCCAGCTCACCCGTGACAGGGGTCCCCGTCCGTTTC. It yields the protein CASSPVTGVPVRF.

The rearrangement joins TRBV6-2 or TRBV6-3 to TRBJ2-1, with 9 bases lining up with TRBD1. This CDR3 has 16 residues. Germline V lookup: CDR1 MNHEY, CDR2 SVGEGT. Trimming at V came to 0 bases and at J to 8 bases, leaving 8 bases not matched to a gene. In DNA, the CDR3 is TGTGCCAGCAGTTACTCGAGGACAGGGGCCGTGGATGAGCAGTTCTTC. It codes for CASSYSRTGAVDEQFF.

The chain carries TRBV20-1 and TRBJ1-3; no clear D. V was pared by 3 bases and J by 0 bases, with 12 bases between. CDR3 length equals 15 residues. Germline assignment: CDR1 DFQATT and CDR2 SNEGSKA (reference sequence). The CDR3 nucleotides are TGCAGTGCTAGTGTCCCCGGGAGCTCTGGAAACACCATATATTTT. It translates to CSASVPGSSGNTIYF.

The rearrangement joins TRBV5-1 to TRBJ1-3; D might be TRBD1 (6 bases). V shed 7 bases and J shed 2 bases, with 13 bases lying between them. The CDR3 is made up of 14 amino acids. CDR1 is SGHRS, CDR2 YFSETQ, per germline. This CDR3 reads CASGSQGPGNTIYF. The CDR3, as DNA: TGCGCCAGCGGATCACAGGGTCCTGGAAACACCATATATTTT.

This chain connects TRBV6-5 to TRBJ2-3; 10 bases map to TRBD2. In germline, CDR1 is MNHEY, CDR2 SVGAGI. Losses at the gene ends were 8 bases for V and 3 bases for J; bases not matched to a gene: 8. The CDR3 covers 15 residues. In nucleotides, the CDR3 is TGTGCCAGCGCCCAATGGACTAGCGGAACAGATACGCAGTATTTT. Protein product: CASAQWTSGTDTQYF.

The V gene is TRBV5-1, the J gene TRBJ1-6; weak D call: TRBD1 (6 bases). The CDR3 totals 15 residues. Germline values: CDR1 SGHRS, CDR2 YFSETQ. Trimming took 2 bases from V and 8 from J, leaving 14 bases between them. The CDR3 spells CASSFRGAADSPLHF. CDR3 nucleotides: TGCGCCAGCAGCTTCAGGGGCGCAGCCGATTCACCCCTCCACTTT.

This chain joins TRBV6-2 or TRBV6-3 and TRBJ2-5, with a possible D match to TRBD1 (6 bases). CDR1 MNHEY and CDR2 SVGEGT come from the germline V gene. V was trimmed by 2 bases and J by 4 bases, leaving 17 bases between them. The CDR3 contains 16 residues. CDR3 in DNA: TGTGCCAGCAGTTACCCCCAGAGGATAGGGGGAGAGACCCAGTACTTC. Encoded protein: CASSYPQRIGGETQYF.

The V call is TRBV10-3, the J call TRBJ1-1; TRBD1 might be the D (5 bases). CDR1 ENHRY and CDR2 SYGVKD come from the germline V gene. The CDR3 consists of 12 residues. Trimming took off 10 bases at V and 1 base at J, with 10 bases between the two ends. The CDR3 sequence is CATTTGNTEAFF. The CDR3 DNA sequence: TGTGCCACTACTACAGGGAACACTGAAGCTTTCTTT.